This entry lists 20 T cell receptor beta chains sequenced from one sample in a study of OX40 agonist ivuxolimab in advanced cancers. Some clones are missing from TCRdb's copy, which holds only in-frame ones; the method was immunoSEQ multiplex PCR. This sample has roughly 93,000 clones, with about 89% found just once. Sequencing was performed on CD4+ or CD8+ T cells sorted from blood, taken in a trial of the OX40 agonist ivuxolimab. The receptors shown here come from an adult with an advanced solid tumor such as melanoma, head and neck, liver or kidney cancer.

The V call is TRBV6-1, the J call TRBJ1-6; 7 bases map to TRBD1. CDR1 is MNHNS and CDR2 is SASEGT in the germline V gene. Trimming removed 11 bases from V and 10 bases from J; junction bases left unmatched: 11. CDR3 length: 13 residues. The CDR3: CARPRQGWSPLHF. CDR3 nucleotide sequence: TGTGCCCGCCCAAGACAGGGTTGGTCACCCCTCCACTTT.

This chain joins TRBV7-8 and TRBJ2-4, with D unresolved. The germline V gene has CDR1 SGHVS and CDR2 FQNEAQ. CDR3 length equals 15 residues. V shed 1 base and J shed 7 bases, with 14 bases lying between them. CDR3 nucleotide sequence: TGTGCCAGCAGCTTAGGGATGGGTGGCTCGAACATTCAGTACTTC. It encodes CASSLGMGGSNIQYF.

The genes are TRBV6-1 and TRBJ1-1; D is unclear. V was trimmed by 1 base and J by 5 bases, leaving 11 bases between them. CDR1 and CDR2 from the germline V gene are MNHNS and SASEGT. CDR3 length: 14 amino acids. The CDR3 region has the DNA TGTGCCAGCAGTGAAGTGACCGGGTCGACTGAAGCTTTCTTT. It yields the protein CASSEVTGSTEAFF.

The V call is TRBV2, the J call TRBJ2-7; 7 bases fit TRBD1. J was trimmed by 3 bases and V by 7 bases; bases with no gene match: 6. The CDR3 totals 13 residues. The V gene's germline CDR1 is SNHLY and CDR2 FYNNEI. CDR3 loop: CASKPTGSYEQYF. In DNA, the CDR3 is TGTGCCAGCAAACCGACAGGGAGCTACGAGCAGTACTTC.

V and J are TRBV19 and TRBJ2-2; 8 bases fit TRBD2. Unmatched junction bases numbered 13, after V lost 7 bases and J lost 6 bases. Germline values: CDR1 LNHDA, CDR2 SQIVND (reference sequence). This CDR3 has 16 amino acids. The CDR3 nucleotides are TGTGCCAGTACCCCCTCAAGCGGGAGTTCTTCCGGGGAGCTGTTTTTT. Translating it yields CASTPSSGSSSGELFF.

The CDR3 loop reads CASRGGSHNTGELFF. The CDR3, as DNA: TGTGCCAGCAGGGGCGGGAGCCATAACACCGGGGAGCTGTTTTTT. The rearrangement links TRBV6-5 to TRBJ2-2; 7 positions match TRBD2. The ends lost 6 bases at V and 2 bases at J; junction bases unmatched: 6. Germline CDR1 MNHEY, CDR2 SVGAGI. The CDR3 has 15 amino acids.

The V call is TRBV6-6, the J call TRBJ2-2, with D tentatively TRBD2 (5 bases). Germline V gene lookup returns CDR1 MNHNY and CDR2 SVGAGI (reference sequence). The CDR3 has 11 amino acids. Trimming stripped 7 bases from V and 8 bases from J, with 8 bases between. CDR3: CASNQRGELFF. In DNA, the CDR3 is TGTGCCAGCAACCAGCGGGGGGAGCTGTTTTTT.

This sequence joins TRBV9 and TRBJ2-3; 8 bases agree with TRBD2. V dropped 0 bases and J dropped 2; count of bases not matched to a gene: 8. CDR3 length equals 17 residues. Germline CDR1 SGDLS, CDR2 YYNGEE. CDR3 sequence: CASSVVVSGGTTDTQYF. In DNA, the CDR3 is TGTGCCAGCAGCGTAGTGGTATCGGGAGGGACCACAGATACGCAGTATTTT.

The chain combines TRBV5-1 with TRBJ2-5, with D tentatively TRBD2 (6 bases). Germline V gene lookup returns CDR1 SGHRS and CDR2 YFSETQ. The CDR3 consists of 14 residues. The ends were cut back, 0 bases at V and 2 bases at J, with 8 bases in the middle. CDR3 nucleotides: TGCGCCAGCAGCTTGGGTAGCGGACAAGAGACCCAGTACTTC. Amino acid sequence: CASSLGSGQETQYF.

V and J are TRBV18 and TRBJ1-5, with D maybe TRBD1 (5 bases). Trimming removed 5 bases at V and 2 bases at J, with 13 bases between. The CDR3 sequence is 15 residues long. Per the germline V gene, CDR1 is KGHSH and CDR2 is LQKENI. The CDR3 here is CASSSLDKGNQPQHF. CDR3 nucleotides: TGTGCCAGCTCATCTCTGGACAAGGGCAATCAGCCCCAGCATTTT.

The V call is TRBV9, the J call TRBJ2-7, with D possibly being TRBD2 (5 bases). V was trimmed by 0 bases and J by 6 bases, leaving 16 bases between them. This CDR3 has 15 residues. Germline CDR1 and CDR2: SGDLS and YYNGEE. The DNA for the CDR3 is TGTGCCAGCAGCGTAGGCATCGGAGCCGCGGGCGAGCAGTACTTC. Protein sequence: CASSVGIGAAGEQYF. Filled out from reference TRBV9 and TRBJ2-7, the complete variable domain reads DSGVTQTPKHLITATGQRVTLRCSPRSGDLSVYWYQQSLDQGLQFLIQYYNGEERAKGNILERFSAQQFPDLHSELNLSSLELGDSALYFCASSVGIGAAGEQYFGPGTRLTVT.

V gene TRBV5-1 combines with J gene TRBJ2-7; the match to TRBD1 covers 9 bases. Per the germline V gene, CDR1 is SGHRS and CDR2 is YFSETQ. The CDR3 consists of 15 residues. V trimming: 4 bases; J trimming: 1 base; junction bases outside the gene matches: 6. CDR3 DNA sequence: TGCGCCAGCAGCCTGGGGGACAGGGTATCCTACGAGCAGTACTTC. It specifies CASSLGDRVSYEQYF. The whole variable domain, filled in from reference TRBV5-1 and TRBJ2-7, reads KAGVTQTPRYLIKTRGQQVTLSCSPISGHRSVSWYQQTPGQGLQFLFEYFSETQRNKGNFPGRFSGRQFSNSRSEMNVSTLELGDSALYLCASSLGDRVSYEQYFGPGTRLTVT.

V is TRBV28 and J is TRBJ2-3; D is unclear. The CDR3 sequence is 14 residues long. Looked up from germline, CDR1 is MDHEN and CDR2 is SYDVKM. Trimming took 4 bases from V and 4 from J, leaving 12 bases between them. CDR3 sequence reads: CASSSPPQADTQYF. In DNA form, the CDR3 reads TGTGCCAGCAGTTCCCCCCCTCAGGCAGATACGCAGTATTTT. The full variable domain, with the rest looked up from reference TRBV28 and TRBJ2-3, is DVKVTQSSRYLVKRTGEKVFLECVQDMDHENMFWYRQDPGLGLRLIYFSYDVKMKEKGDIPEGYSVSREKKERFSLILESASTNQTSMYLCASSSPPQADTQYFGPGTRLTVL.

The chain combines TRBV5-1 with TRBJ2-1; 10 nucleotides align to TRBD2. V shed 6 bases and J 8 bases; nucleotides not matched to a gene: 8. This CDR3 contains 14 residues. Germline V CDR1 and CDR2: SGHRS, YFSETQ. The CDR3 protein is CASTAGGPSDEQFF. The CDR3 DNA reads TGCGCCAGCACAGCGGGAGGGCCGTCGGATGAGCAGTTCTTC. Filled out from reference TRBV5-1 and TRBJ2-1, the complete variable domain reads KAGVTQTPRYLIKTRGQQVTLSCSPISGHRSVSWYQQTPGQGLQFLFEYFSETQRNKGNFPGRFSGRQFSNSRSEMNVSTLELGDSALYLCASTAGGPSDEQFFGPGTRLTVL.

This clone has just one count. The CDR3 nucleotides read TGTGCCAGCAGTAGGGGACAATCCCAGCCCCAGCATTTT. The encoded protein is CASSRGQSQPQHF. J is TRBJ1-5 and V is TRBV6-5, with D tentatively TRBD1 (6 bases). V lost 5 bases to trimming and J lost 7 bases, with 12 bases between them. The CDR3 is 13 amino acids. Per germline, CDR1 MNHEY and CDR2 SVGAGI.

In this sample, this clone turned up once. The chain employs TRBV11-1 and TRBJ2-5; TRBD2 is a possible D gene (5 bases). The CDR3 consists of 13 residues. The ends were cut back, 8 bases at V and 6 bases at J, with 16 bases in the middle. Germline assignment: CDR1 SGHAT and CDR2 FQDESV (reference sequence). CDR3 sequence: CASSSGRSQTQYF. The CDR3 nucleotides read TGTGCCAGCTCCAGCGGTCGATCCCAGACCCAGTACTTC.

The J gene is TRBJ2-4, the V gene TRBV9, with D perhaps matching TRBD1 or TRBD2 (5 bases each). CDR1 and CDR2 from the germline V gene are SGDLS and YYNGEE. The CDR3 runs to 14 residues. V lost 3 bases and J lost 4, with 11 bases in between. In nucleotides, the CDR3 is TGTGCCAGCAGCGCGCCCGGGACGAAAAACATTCAGTACTTC. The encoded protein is CASSAPGTKNIQYF.

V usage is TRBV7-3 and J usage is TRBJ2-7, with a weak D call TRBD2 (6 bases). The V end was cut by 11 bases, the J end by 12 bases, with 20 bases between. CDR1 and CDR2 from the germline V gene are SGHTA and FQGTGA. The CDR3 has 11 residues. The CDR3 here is CAGMYRTIWYF. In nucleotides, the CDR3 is TGTGCCGGAATGTATCGGACTATCTGGTACTTC.

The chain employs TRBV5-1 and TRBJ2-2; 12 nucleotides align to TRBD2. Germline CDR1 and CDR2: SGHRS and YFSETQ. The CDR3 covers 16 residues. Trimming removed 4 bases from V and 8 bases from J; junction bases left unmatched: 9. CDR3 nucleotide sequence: TGCGCCAGCAGCGAAGGACTAGCGGGGAGAGGTGGGGAGCTGTTTTTT. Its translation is CASSEGLAGRGGELFF.

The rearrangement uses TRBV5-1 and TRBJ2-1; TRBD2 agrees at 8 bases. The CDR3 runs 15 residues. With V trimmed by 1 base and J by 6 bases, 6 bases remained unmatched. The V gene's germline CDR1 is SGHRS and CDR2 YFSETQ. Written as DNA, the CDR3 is TGCGCCAGCAGCTTGTTAGGACTAGCTGGCAATGAGCAGTTCTTC. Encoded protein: CASSLLGLAGNEQFF.